Following are 5 T cell receptor beta chains from one sample sequenced in a study of regulatory and conventional T cells in RAG deficiency. Using immunoSEQ multiplex PCR, the repertoire was profiled, and TCRdb retains in-frame clones only, with some absent. The sample includes fewer than 35,000 clones, 89% seen only once; the top ten take approximately 15%. These data were also reused for a study on regulatory T cells. That work contributes: Primers: 52 TRBV forward and 13 TRBJ reverse.

What was sequenced was CD8+ T cells sorted from blood. The receptors originated from a human donor in good health.

The chain links TRBV4-2 to TRBJ2-5, with D tentatively TRBD2 (7 bases). CDR1 is LGHNA and CDR2 is YNFKEQ in the germline V gene. V lost 1 base to trimming and J lost 1 base, with 10 bases between them. This CDR3 region has 15 residues. CDR3 DNA sequence: TGTGCCAGCAGCCAAGTTCGGGGGGCCCAAGAGACCCAGTACTTC. It yields the protein CASSQVRGAQETQYF.

The chain carries TRBV5-4 and TRBJ2-7, with D possibly being TRBD1 (5 bases). The CDR3 consists of 14 residues. Looked up from germline, CDR1 is SGHNT and CDR2 is YYREEE (reference sequence). The V end lost 1 base, the J end lost 3 bases, and 11 bases lay between the germline ends. The CDR3 loop is CASSLKGEYYEQYF. For the CDR3, the DNA is TGTGCCAGCAGCTTGAAAGGGGAATACTACGAGCAGTACTTC. Full variable domain (outside the CDR3, taken from reference TRBV5-4 and TRBJ2-7): ETGVTQSPTHLIKTRGQQVTLRCSSQSGHNTVSWYQQALGQGPQFIFQYYREEENGRGNFPPRFSGLQFPNYSSELNVNALELDDSALYLCASSLKGEYYEQYFGPGTRLTVT.

The V and J genes are TRBV9 and TRBJ1-1, with D possibly matching TRBD1 (6 bases). The germline V and J ends were trimmed by 3 bases and 0 bases, with 21 bases remaining between them. Germline lookup yields CDR1 SGDLS and CDR2 YYNGEE. The CDR3 contains 18 residues. The CDR3 region is CASSGGPDPIELNTEAFF. The CDR3 DNA follows: TGTGCCAGCAGCGGGGGGCCGGACCCCATAGAACTGAACACTGAAGCTTTCTTT. Combining the CDR3 with reference TRBV9 and TRBJ1-1 gives the whole variable domain DSGVTQTPKHLITATGQRVTLRCSPRSGDLSVYWYQQSLDQGLQFLIQYYNGEERAKGNILERFSAQQFPDLHSELNLSSLELGDSALYFCASSGGPDPIELNTEAFFGQGTRLTVV.

With regard to this clone: At one end the junction does not follow the germline gene, possibly because of a read error. The genes are TRBV7-7 and TRBJ2-7; 7 bases agree with TRBD2. The germline V gene has CDR1 SSHAT and CDR2 FNYEAQ (reference sequence). The length of the CDR3 is 15 residues. CDR3 DNA sequence: TGTGCTAGCAGCTTAGCGTGGGGGGGGTCCTACGAGCAGTACTTC. It specifies CASSLAWGGSYEQYF.

The chain carries TRBV5-6 and TRBJ2-7; 8 bases agree with TRBD1. Germline V CDR1 and CDR2: SGHDT, YYEEEE. This CDR3 has 14 amino acids. The trim removed 1 base at V and 9 bases at J, leaving 9 bases unmatched. The CDR3 DNA sequence: TGTGCCAGCAGCTTGCCAGGGGGCCATGTGGGGCAGTACTTC. Protein product: CASSLPGGHVGQYF.